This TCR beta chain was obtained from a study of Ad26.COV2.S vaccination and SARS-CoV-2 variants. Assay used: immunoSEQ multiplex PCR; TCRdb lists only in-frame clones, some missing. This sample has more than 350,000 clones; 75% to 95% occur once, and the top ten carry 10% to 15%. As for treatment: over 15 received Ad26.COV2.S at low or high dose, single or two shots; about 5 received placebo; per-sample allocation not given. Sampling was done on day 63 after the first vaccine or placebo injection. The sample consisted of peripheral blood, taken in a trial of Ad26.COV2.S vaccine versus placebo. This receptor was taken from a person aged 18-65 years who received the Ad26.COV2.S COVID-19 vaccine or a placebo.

The CDR3 here is CASSESGGFNQPQHF. The DNA of the CDR3 is TGTGCCAGCAGTGAGTCAGGGGGTTTTAATCAGCCCCAGCATTTT. The chain carries TRBV2 and TRBJ1-5; TRBD1 matches 7 bases. In germline, CDR1 is SNHLY, CDR2 FYNNEI. Trimming at V came to 3 bases and at J to 4 bases, leaving 6 bases not matched to a gene. This CDR3 has 15 residues.